This T cell receptor (beta chain) was retrieved from a study of blood T cell repertoires in COVID-19. This CDR3 region has 13 residues. The V gene's germline CDR1 is SQVTM and CDR2 ANQGSEA. V lost 4 bases to trimming and J lost 5 bases, with 14 bases between them. This clone was recorded once. Method: immunoSEQ multiplex PCR; TCRdb's copy keeps in-frame clones and lacks some. In the table there are tens of thousands of clones, roughly 80% of which are singletons. The V call is TRBV29-1, the J call TRBJ1-1; the D is unclear. The sample consisted of peripheral blood. This receptor was obtained from a man aged 25 to 40 with COVID-19, enrolled during active disease. CDR3 in DNA: TGCAGCGTTGCCAGTTTGGGGAGTACTGAAGCTTTCTTT. Translated: CSVASLGSTEAFF.